This T cell receptor (beta chain) is drawn from a study of a mutant IDH1 vaccine in newly diagnosed glioma. Across the study: First vaccine doses came 4-6 weeks after radiotherapy alone, or with temozolomide cycles. The study's findings and limits: Researchers report vaccine-induced immune responses in 93.3% of patients.

A word on this clone: Its matching antigen is unknown.

As to time point: week 35, safety follow-up. The content of each vaccine dose was 300 ug of mutant IDH1 20-mer peptide, and topical imiquimod accompanied it. At weeks 1, 3, 5, 7, 11, 15, 19 and 23, patients received a vaccination, eight in all. Germline CDR1 is SGHDT and CDR2 is YYEEEE. V shed 2 bases, J shed 0 bases, and the junction held 13 bases outside the gene matches. The CDR3 extends over 18 amino acids. TCRdb's copy holds only in-frame clones and misses some; the assay was immunoSEQ multiplex PCR. The sample has tens of thousands of clones, 81% seen once. The gene calls are TRBV5-6 and TRBJ2-5; 7 bases fit TRBD2. Sample: PBMCs, taken from a glioma patient whose treatment included an IDH1 peptide vaccine. This clonotype was obtained from a woman in her 40s with glioma. Some clones in this sample may be carry-over from other donors' samples. DNA of the CDR3: TGTGCCAGCAGCTTCATAGCCCACCTGGGGGGGTACCAAGAGACCCAGTACTTC. The encoded protein is CASSFIAHLGGYQETQYF. The full variable domain, rest sourced from reference TRBV5-6 and TRBJ2-5, is DAGVTQSPTHLIKTRGQQVTLRCSPKSGHDTVSWYQQALGQGPQFIFQYYEEEERQRGNFPDRFSGHQFPNYSSELNVNALLLGDSALYLCASSFIAHLGGYQETQYFGPGTRLLVL.